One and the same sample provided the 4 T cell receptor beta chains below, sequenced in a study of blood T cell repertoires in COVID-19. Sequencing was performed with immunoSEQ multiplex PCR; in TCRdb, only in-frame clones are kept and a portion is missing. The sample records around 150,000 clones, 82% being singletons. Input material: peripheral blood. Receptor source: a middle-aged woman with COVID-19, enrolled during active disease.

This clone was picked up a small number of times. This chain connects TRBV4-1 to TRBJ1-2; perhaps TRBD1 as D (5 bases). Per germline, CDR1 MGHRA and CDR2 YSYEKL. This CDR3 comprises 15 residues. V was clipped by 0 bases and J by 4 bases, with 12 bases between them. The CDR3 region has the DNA TGCGCCAGCAGCCAAGATAACCAGGGAAGCTATGGCTACACCTTC. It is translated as CASSQDNQGSYGYTF.

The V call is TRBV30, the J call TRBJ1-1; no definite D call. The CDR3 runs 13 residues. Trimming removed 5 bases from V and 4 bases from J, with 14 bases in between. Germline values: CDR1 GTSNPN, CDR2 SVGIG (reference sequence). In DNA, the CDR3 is TGTGCCTGGGTCGGGAAAGTACTCACTGAAGCTTTCTTT. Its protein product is CAWVGKVLTEAFF. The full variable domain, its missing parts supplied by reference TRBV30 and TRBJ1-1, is SQTIHQWPATLVQPVGSPLSLECTVEGTSNPNLYWYRQAAGRGLQLLFYSVGIGQISSEVPQNLSASRPQDRQFILSSKKLLLSDSGFYLCAWVGKVLTEAFFGQGTRLTVV.

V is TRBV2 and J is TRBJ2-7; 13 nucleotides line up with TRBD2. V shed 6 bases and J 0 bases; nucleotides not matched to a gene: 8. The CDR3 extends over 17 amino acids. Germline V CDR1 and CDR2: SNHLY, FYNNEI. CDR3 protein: CASSDGTSGTPSYEQYF. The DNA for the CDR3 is TGTGCCAGCAGCGACGGGACTAGCGGGACACCCTCCTACGAGCAGTACTTC.

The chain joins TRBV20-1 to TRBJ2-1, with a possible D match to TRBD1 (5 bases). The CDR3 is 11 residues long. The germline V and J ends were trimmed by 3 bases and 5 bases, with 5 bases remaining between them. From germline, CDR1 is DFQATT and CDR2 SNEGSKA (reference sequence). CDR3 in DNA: TGCAGTGCTAGGGGGCACAATGAGCAGTTCTTC. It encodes CSARGHNEQFF.